A single sample is the source of the 15 T cell receptor beta chains below, sequenced in a study of T cells in Graves' hyperthyroidism and ophthalmopathy. RNA transcripts yielded amplified TCR beta CDR3 regions. A set of HTBI primers served as the primers for a first-round RT-PCR of the TCR CDR3. TCRdb re-called the multiplex PCR reads with MiXCR, one entry per CDR3 protein. The data contain about 560,000 distinct CDR3 sequences, around 17% of them seen just once; the ten biggest clones take up roughly 18%. Specimen: blood. The receptor source for this set is a young woman with Graves' hyperthyroidism.

CDR3 amino acids: CASSLEGSAFF. CDR3 DNA: TGTGCCAGCAGTTTGGAGGGATCAGCTTTCTTT. The gene calls are TRBV28 and TRBJ1-1; no definite D call. This CDR3 contains 11 residues. Trimming left V 3 bases short and J 10 bases short, with 9 bases between. Germline lookup yields CDR1 MDHEN and CDR2 SYDVKM.

This clonotype was detected only a few times. Given a much more abundant clone one base away, this may be a read error. V gene TRBV2 combines with J gene TRBJ1-2; 7 bases fit TRBD1. Per germline, CDR1 SNHLY and CDR2 FYNNEI. Losses at the gene ends were 1 base for V and 6 bases for J; bases not matched to a gene: 8. The CDR3 contains 15 residues. In DNA, the CDR3 is TGTGCCAGCAGTGAAGAGACAGGGAGGATAAATGGCTACACCTTC. Protein product: CASSEETGRINGYTF.

This clonotype was recorded at least ten times. The CDR3 bases are TGTGCCAGCAGCTTAGCCAGGGCATCCACTGAAGCTTTCTTT. Its translation: CASSLARASTEAFF. The V and J genes are TRBV11-3 and TRBJ1-1; possibly TRBD1 for D (5 bases). Germline V lookup: CDR1 SGHNT, CDR2 YENEEA. The CDR3 runs to 14 residues. V was clipped by 1 base and J by 4 bases, with 10 bases between them.

This clonotype was seen at least ten times. The chain combines TRBV7-2 with TRBJ2-2; no clear D gene. Germline V gene sequence: CDR1 SGHTA, CDR2 FQGNSA. V dropped 5 bases and J dropped 5 bases, with 12 bases sitting between them. This CDR3 contains 14 residues. The chain's CDR3 is CASSLNVGTGELFF. The CDR3 DNA reads as TGTGCCAGCAGCCTCAACGTCGGAACCGGGGAGCTGTTTTTT.

The V gene is TRBV18, the J gene TRBJ1-5; D possibly corresponds to TRBD1 (5 bases). The CDR3 length is 14 residues. V lost 3 bases and J lost 4, with 10 bases in between. CDR1 is KGHSH, CDR2 LQKENI, per germline. In nucleotides, the CDR3 is TGTGCCAGCTCACCGCAGGGTACTAATCAGCCCCAGCATTTT. Residues: CASSPQGTNQPQHF. Based on the CDR3 plus reference TRBV18 and TRBJ1-5, the full variable domain is NAGVMQNPRHLVRRRGQEARLRCSPMKGHSHVYWYRQLPEEGLKFMVYLQKENIIDESGMPKERFSAEFPKEGPSILRIQQVVRGDSAAYFCASSPQGTNQPQHFGDGTRLSIL.

The J gene is TRBJ2-1, the V gene TRBV19; 14 bases fit TRBD2. Per the germline V gene, CDR1 is LNHDA and CDR2 is SQIVND (reference sequence). The J segment lost 5 bases and the V segment lost 4 bases, leaving 7 bases of the junction unmatched. This CDR3 has 17 residues. CDR3 residues: CASSRGLAGALHNEQFF. DNA for the CDR3: TGTGCCAGTAGTAGGGGACTAGCGGGAGCTTTGCACAATGAGCAGTTCTTC.

This clonotype came up many times. The rearrangement links TRBV2 to TRBJ2-5, with 8 bases lining up with TRBD1. The V and J ends lost 6 bases and 0 bases, in that order; junction bases with no gene match: 3. The CDR3 is 14 residues long. Germline V gene sequence: CDR1 SNHLY, CDR2 FYNNEI. This CDR3 is CASRRQGYQETQYF. The CDR3 DNA sequence: TGTGCCAGCAGGAGACAGGGGTACCAAGAGACCCAGTACTTC.

Only a few counts were recorded for this clonotype. The chain combines TRBV6-2 or TRBV6-3 with TRBJ2-1; D gene uncertain. This CDR3 region has 16 residues. From germline, CDR1 is MNHEY and CDR2 SVGEGT. V lost 2 bases, J lost 7 bases, and 18 bases lay in between. The CDR3 reads CASSYMRHTLGNEQFF. The CDR3 nucleotides are TGTGCCAGCAGTTACATGAGACACACGCTGGGGAATGAGCAGTTCTTC.

The sample holds many counts of this clonotype. This CDR3 reads CASRRQGLFGGYTF. In DNA, the CDR3 is TGTGCCAGCAGGAGACAGGGTCTCTTTGGTGGCTACACCTTC. This rearrangement joins TRBV28 to TRBJ1-2, with TRBD1 identical over 7 bases. The junction had 11 bases not matched to a gene; V was cut back by 6 bases and J by 7 bases. Germline-derived CDR1 and CDR2 are MDHEN and SYDVKM. This CDR3 spans 14 amino acids.

Many counts were recorded for this clonotype. CDR3: CASGSGQTYNSPLHF. For the CDR3, the DNA is TGTGCTAGTGGTTCCGGACAAACCTATAATTCACCCCTCCACTTT. This sequence joins TRBV12-5 and TRBJ1-6; perhaps TRBD1 as D (5 bases). Germline CDR1 LGHNT, CDR2 FRNRAP. The V end was cut by 4 bases, the J end by 2 bases, with 9 bases between. The CDR3 sequence is 15 residues long.

This clonotype appeared a few times. This chain uses TRBV30 with TRBJ2-7; 10 bases match TRBD2. V lost 8 bases to trimming and J lost 2 bases; unmatched junction nucleotides: 6. The CDR3 covers 13 residues. Germline CDR1 reads GTSNPN; CDR2 reads SVGIG (reference sequence). This CDR3 reads CALYLAGAYEQYF. In nucleotides, the CDR3 is TGTGCCCTGTATCTAGCGGGAGCCTACGAGCAGTACTTC.

There are a few counts of this clonotype. V usage is TRBV6-1 and J usage is TRBJ2-7, with a possible D match to TRBD2 (6 bases). Trimming took 4 bases from V and 3 from J, leaving 16 bases between them. Germline values: CDR1 MNHNS, CDR2 SASEGT. The CDR3 is made up of 15 amino acids. CDR3 coding DNA: TGTGCCAGCAGTGTAGTAGGACCGGGGGTCTACGAGCAGTACTTC. It is translated as CASSVVGPGVYEQYF.

In its sample, this clonotype was seen many times. V is TRBV28 and J is TRBJ1-5; TRBD1 is a possible D gene (6 bases). This CDR3 has 14 amino acids. Trimming pared 5 bases from V and 4 bases from J, leaving 12 bases between. Germline CDR1 MDHEN, CDR2 SYDVKM. CDR3: CASSPTDRNQPQHF. The CDR3 bases are TGTGCCAGCAGTCCAACGGACAGAAATCAGCCCCAGCATTTT.

This clonotype was observed at least ten times. The chain links TRBV6-1 to TRBJ1-1; the D is unclear. The CDR3 runs to 14 residues. Germline values: CDR1 MNHNS, CDR2 SASEGT. V gave up 2 bases and J gave up 1 base, with 8 bases separating them. The CDR3 DNA is TGTGCCAGCAGTGAAAAAGGAGGGAACACTGAAGCTTTCTTT. The encoded protein is CASSEKGGNTEAFF.

The V and J genes are TRBV25-1 and TRBJ1-1; TRBD1 is a possible D gene (5 bases). Trimming cost V 2 bases and J 6 bases, with 13 bases left between them. This CDR3 is built from 14 residues. Germline assignment: CDR1 MGHDK and CDR2 SYGVNS. The CDR3, as DNA: TGTGCCAGCAGTGAAGAACGGGGGAGTCCTGAAGCTTTCTTT. The encoded protein is CASSEERGSPEAFF. Combining the CDR3 with reference TRBV25-1 and TRBJ1-1 gives the whole variable domain EADIYQTPRYLVIGTGKKITLECSQTMGHDKMYWYQQDPGMELHLIHYSYGVNSTEKGDLSSESTVSRIRTEHFPLTLESARPSHTSQYLCASSEERGSPEAFFGQGTRLTVV.